The next 10 T cell receptor beta chains were all read from a single sample in a study of blood T cell repertoires in COVID-19. TCRdb's copy holds only in-frame clones and misses some; the assay was immunoSEQ multiplex PCR. The sample has approximately 300,000 clones, roughly 90% seen once. The sequenced sample was peripheral blood. Receptors were obtained from a woman between 40 and 55 years old with COVID-19, enrolled during active disease.

The chain combines TRBV4-1 with TRBJ2-3; 8 positions match TRBD2. The CDR3 is 17 residues long. With 1 base clipped from V and 5 bases from J, the junction kept 11 bases outside the gene matches. Germline V gene sequence: CDR1 MGHRA, CDR2 YSYEKL. CDR3 DNA: TGCGCCAGCAGCCAAGTCGGACTAGCTGTGGACAAAGATACGCAGTATTTT. Protein sequence: CASSQVGLAVDKDTQYF.

V is TRBV28 and J is TRBJ1-5; 12 positions agree with TRBD1. The V segment lost 2 bases and the J segment 2 bases; nucleotides outside the gene matches: 7. This CDR3 has 18 amino acids. Germline assignment: CDR1 MDHEN and CDR2 SYDVKM. CDR3 nucleotides: TGTGCCAGCAGTTTAGGGACAGGGGGCCTTATAGGCAATCAGCCCCAGCATTTT. This encodes CASSLGTGGLIGNQPQHF.

The rearrangement joins TRBV5-4 to TRBJ1-2; no firm D call. Trimming left V 3 bases short and J 0 bases short, with 12 bases between. Germline loops: CDR1 SGHNT, CDR2 YYREEE (reference sequence). CDR3 length equals 15 residues. The CDR3 region has the DNA TGTGCCAGCAGCTACCAGCGTCCCGCTAACTATGGCTACACCTTC. As protein: CASSYQRPANYGYTF. The full variable domain, rest sourced from reference TRBV5-4 and TRBJ1-2, is ETGVTQSPTHLIKTRGQQVTLRCSSQSGHNTVSWYQQALGQGPQFIFQYYREEENGRGNFPPRFSGLQFPNYSSELNVNALELDDSALYLCASSYQRPANYGYTFGSGTRLTVV.

The chain joins TRBV6-5 to TRBJ2-1; the match to TRBD1 covers 7 bases. This CDR3 spans 15 amino acids. Germline assignment: CDR1 MNHEY and CDR2 SVGAGI. After removal of 5 bases from V and 2 bases from J, the junction contained 6 bases not matched to a gene. The CDR3 region has the DNA TGTGCCAGCAGTCCCGGACAGGCTACCTACAATGAGCAGTTCTTC. Translated: CASSPGQATYNEQFF.

The chain uses TRBV6-5 and TRBJ1-1; 10 positions match TRBD1. Germline CDR1 and CDR2: MNHEY and SVGAGI. CDR3 length equals 16 residues. Losses at the gene ends were 2 bases for V and 8 bases for J; bases not matched to a gene: 11. CDR3 protein: CASSYPGTGESGEAFF. The CDR3 nucleotides are TGTGCCAGCAGTTACCCCGGGACAGGGGAGTCCGGAGAAGCTTTCTTT.

The chain is built from TRBV24-1 and TRBJ1-2; D remains unclear. This CDR3 has 12 residues. Germline CDR1 KGHDR, CDR2 SFDVKD. The germline V and J ends were trimmed by 3 bases and 4 bases, with 5 bases remaining between them. The CDR3, as DNA: TGTGCCACCAGTGATACAACCTATGGCTACACCTTC. Translation gives CATSDTTYGYTF.

This chain uses TRBV28 with TRBJ1-4; D is unresolved. Germline assignment: CDR1 MDHEN and CDR2 SYDVKM. The V and J ends lost 6 bases and 7 bases respectively, with 18 bases between them. The CDR3 is made up of 15 amino acids. CDR3 loop: CASSYFEELGEKLFF. The DNA for the CDR3 is TGTGCCAGCAGCTACTTTGAGGAACTAGGTGAAAAACTGTTTTTT.

As DNA, the CDR3 is TGTGCCAGCAGCTTCTCAGGGGCCTACGAGCAGTACTTC. Amino acids: CASSFSGAYEQYF. The chain uses TRBV7-9 and TRBJ2-7, with a possible D match to TRBD1 (6 bases). This CDR3 is built from 13 residues. The germline V gene encodes CDR1 SEHNR and CDR2 FQNEAQ (reference sequence). The ends were cut back, 3 bases at V and 2 bases at J, with 8 bases in the middle.

This sequence joins TRBV4-3 and TRBJ2-7; tentatively, D is TRBD1 (5 bases). The CDR3 runs 16 residues. Between the trimmed V and J ends, which lost 3 bases and 2 bases, there was a span of 17 bases. The V gene's germline CDR1 is LGHNA and CDR2 YSLEER. This CDR3 is CASSQGDGAGTYEQYF. The DNA for the CDR3 is TGCGCCAGCAGCCAGGGCGATGGGGCCGGAACCTACGAGCAGTACTTC.

The genes are TRBV24-1 and TRBJ2-2; D is unclear. The CDR3 spans 13 residues. Trimming took off 7 bases at V and 0 bases at J, with 5 bases between the two ends. Germline-derived CDR1 and CDR2 are KGHDR and SFDVKD. CDR3 sequence (DNA): TGTGCCACCAGCTACCCGAACACCGGGGAGCTGTTTTTT. It specifies CATSYPNTGELFF.